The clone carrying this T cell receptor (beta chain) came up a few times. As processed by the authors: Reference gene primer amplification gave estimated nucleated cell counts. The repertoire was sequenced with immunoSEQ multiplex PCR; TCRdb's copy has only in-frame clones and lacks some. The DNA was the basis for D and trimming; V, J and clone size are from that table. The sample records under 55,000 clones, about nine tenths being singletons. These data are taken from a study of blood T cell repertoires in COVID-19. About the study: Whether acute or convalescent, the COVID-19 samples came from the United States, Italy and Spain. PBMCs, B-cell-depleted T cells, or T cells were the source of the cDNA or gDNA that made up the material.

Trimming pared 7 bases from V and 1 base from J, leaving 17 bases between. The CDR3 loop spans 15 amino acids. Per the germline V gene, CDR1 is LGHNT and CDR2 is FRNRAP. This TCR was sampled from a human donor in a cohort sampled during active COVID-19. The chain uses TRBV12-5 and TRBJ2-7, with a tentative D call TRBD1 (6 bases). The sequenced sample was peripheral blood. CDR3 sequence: CASAEQGFLSYEQYF. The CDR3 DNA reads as TGTGCTAGTGCTGAACAGGGATTTCTTTCCTACGAGCAGTACTTC.